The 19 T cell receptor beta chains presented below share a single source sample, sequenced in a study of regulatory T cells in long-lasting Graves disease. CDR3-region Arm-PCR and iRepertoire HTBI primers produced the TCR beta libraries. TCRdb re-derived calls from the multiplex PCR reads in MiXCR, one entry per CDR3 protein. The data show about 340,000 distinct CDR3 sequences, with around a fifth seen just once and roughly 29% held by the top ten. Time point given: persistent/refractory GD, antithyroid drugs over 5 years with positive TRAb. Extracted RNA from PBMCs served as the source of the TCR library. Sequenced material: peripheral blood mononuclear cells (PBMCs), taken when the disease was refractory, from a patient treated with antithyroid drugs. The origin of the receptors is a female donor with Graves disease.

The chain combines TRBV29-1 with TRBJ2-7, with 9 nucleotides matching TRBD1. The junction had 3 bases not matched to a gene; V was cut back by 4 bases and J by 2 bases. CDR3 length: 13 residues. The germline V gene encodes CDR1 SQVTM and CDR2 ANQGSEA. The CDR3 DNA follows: TGCAGCGTTGCCGGACAGGGGACCTACGAGCAGTACTTC. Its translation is CSVAGQGTYEQYF.

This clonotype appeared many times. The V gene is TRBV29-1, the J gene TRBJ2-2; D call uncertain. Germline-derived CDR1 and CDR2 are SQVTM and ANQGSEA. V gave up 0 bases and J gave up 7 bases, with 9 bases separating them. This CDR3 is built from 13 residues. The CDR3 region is CSVEDRHSGELFF. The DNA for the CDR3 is TGCAGCGTTGAAGATCGCCACAGCGGGGAGCTGTTTTTT.

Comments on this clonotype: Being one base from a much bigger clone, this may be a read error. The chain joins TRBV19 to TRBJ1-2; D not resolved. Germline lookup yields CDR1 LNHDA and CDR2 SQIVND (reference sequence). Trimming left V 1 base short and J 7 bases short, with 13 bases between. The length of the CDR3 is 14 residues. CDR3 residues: CASSIVAEAPGYTF. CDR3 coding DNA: TGTGCCAGTAGTATAGTCGCGGAGGCGCCTGGCTACACCTTC.

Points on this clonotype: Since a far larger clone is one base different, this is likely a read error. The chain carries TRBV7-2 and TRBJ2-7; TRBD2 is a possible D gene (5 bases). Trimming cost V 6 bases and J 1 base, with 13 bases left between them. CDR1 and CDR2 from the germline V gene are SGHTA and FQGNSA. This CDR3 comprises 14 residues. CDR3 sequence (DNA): TGTGCCAGCAGTGAGCACGGGGTATCCTACGAGCAGTACTTC. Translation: CASSEHGVSYEQYF.

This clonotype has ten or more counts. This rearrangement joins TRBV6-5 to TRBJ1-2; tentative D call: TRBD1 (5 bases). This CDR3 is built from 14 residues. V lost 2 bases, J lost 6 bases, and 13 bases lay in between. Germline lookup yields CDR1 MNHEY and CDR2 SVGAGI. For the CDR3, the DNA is TGTGCCAGCAGTTACAGCAGGGTACTGGATGGCTACACCTTC. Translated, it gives CASSYSRVLDGYTF.

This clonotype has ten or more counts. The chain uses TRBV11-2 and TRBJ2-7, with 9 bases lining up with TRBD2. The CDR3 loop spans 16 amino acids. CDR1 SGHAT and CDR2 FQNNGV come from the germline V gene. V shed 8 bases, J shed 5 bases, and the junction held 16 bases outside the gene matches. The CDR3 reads CASDPRVAGDQNEQYF. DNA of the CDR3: TGTGCCAGCGACCCCCGGGTAGCGGGAGACCAGAACGAGCAGTACTTC.

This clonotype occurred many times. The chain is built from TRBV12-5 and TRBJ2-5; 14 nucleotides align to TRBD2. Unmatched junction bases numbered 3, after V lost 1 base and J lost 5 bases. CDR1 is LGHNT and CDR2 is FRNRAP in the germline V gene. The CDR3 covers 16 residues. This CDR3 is CASGLGGTSGSETQYF. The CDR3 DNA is TGTGCTAGTGGTTTGGGGGGGACTAGCGGGAGTGAGACCCAGTACTTC.

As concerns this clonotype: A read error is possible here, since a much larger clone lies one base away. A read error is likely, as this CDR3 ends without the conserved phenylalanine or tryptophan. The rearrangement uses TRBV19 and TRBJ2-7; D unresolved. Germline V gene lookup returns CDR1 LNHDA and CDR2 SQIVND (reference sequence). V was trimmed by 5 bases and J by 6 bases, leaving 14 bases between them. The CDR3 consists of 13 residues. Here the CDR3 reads CASSYGPKSEQYS. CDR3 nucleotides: TGTGCCAGTAGTTACGGCCCCAAGTCCGAGCAGTACTCC.

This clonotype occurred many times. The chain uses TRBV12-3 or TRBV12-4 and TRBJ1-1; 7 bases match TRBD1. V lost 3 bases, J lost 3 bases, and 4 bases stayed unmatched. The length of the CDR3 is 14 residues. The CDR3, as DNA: TGTGCCAGCAGTTTTGGGACAGTTCACACTGAAGCTTTCTTT. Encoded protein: CASSFGTVHTEAFF.

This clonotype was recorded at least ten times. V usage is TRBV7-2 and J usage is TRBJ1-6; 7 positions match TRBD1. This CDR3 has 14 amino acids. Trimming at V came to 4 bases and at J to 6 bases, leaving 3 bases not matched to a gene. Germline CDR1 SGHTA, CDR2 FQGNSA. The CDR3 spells CASSWGTVNSPLHF. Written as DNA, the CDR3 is TGTGCCAGCAGCTGGGGGACAGTTAATTCACCCCTCCACTTT.

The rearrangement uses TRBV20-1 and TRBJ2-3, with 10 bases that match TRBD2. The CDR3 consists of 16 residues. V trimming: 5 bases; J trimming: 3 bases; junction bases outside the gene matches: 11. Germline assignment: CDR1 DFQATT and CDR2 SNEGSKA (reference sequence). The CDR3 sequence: CSAPLTSGFKTDTQYF. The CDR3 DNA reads TGCAGTGCTCCTTTGACTAGCGGGTTTAAGACAGATACGCAGTATTTT.

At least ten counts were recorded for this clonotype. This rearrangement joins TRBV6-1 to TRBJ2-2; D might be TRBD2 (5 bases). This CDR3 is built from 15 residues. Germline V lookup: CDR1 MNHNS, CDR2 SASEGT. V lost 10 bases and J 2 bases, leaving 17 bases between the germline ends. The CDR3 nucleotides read TGTGCCACCCAGAACAACAGACTAAACACCGGGGAGCTGTTTTTT. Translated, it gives CATQNNRLNTGELFF.

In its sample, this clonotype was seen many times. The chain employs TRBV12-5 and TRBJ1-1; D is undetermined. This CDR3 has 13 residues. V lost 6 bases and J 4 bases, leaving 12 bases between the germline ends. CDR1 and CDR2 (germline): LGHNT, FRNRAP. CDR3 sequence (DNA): TGTGCTAGTGGCTCCCCCCGGAGCACTGAAGCTTTCTTT. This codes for CASGSPRSTEAFF.

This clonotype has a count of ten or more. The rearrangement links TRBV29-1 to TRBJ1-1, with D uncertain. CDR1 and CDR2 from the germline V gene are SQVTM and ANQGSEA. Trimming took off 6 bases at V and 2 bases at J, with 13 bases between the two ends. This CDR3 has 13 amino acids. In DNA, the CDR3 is TGCAGCGTCACCCCCACAGTTAACACTGAAGCTTTCTTT. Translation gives CSVTPTVNTEAFF.

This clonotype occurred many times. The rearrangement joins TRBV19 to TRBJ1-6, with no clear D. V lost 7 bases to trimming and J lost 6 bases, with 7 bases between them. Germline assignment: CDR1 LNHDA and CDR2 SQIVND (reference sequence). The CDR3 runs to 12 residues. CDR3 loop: CASTRGNSPLHF. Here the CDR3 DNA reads TGTGCCAGTACCCGGGGTAATTCACCCCTCCACTTT.

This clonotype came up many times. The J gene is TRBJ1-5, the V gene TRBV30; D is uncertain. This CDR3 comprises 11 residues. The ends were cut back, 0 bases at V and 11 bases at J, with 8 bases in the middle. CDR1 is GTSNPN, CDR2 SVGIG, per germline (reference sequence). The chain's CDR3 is CAWSVGASQHF. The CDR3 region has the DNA TGTGCCTGGAGTGTGGGTGCGTCCCAGCATTTT. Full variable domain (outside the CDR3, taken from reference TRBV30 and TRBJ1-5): SQTIHQWPATLVQPVGSPLSLECTVEGTSNPNLYWYRQAAGRGLQLLFYSVGIGQISSEVPQNLSASRPQDRQFILSSKKLLLSDSGFYLCAWSVGASQHFGDGTRLSIL.

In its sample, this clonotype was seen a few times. The CDR3 DNA reads as TGTGCCAGCACCACAAGGGGAATAGCGGGAGAAACCGGGGAGCTGTTTTTT. The encoded protein is CASTTRGIAGETGELFF. The chain is built from TRBV27 and TRBJ2-2; TRBD2 aligns across 9 bases. Unmatched junction bases numbered 14, after V lost 7 bases and J lost 5 bases. This CDR3 has 17 amino acids. CDR1 and CDR2 from the germline V gene are MNHEY and SMNVEV (reference sequence).

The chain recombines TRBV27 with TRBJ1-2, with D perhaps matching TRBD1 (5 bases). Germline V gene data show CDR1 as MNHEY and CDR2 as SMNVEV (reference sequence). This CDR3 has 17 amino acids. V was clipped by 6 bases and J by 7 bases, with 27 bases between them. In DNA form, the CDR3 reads TGTGCCAGCAGCCTAGGGGCCGGAACAGGATTCTATGGTGGCTACACCTTC. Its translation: CASSLGAGTGFYGGYTF.

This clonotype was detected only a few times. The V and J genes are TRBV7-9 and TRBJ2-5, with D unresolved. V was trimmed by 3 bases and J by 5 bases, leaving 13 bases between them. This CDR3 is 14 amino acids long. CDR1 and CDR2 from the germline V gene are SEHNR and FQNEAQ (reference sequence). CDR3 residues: CASSFPSHGETQYF. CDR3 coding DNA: TGTGCCAGCAGCTTTCCTTCGCATGGGGAGACCCAGTACTTC.